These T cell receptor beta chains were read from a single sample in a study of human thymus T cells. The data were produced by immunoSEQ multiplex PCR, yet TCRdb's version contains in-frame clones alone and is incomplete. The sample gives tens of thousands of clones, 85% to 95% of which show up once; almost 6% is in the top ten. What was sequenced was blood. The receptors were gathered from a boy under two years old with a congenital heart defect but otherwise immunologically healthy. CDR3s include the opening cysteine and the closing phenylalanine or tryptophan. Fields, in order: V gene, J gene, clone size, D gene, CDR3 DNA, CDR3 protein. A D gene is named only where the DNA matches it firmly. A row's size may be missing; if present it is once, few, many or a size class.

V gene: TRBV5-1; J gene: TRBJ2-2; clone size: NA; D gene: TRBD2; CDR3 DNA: TGCGCCAGCAGCCTACGACTAGCGGGAACCACCGGGGAGCTGTTTTTT; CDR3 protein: CASSLRLAGTTGELFF
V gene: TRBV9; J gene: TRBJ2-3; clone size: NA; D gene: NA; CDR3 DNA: TGTGCCAGCAGCGTCGCTAGCCACACAGATACGCAGTATTTT; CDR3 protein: CASSVASHTDTQYF
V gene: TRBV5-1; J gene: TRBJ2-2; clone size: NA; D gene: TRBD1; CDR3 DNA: TGCGCCAGCAGCTTGGAGGGGACAGGGGGTACCGGGGAGCTGTTTTTT; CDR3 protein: CASSLEGTGGTGELFF
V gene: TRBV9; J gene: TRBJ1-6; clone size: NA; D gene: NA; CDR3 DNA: TGTGCCAGCAGCGTAGGAGACAGTCCTCGCGGCTCCCTCCACTTT; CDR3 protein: CASSVGDSPRGSLHF
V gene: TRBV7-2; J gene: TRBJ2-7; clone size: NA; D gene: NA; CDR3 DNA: TGTGCCAGCAGTCGGACACCCTCCTACGAGCAGTACTTC; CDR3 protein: CASSRTPSYEQYF
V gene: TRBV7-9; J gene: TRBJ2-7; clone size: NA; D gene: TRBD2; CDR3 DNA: TGTGCCAGCAAGGACTTTCCTAGCGGGAACGAGCAGTACTTC; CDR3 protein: CASKDFPSGNEQYF
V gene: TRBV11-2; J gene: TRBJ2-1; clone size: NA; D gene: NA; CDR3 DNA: TGTGCCAGCAGCTTAGCAGGAGGTCGGACTACCGGATACAATGAGCAGTTCTTC; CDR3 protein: CASSLAGGRTTGYNEQFF
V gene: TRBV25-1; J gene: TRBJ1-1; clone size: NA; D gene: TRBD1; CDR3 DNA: TGTGCCAGCAGAGACGACAGGGGCGCTTTCTTT; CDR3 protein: CASRDDRGAFF
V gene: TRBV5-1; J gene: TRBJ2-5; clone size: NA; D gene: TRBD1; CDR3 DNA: TGCGCCAGCAGCCCAGGACAGGACTCGGAGACCCAGTACTTC; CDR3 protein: CASSPGQDSETQYF
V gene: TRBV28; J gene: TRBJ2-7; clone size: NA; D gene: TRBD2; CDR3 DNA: TGTGCCAGCAGTTTAGCGGGAGGGCCGCCCTACGAGCAGTACTTC; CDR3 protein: CASSLAGGPPYEQYF
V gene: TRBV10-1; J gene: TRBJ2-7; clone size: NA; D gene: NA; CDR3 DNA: TGCGCCAGCAGTGAGTCTTGGCCCTCCTACGAGCAGTACTTC; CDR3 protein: CASSESWPSYEQYF
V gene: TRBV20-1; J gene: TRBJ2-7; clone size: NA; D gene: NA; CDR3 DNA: TGCAGTGCTAGAGTGCCCTACGAGCAGTACTTC; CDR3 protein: CSARVPYEQYF
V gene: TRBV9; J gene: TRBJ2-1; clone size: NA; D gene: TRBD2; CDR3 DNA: TGTGCCAGCAGCGCGACTAGCGGGTCCTACAATGAGCAGTTCTTC; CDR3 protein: CASSATSGSYNEQFF
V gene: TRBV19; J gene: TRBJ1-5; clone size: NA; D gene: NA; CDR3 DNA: TGTGCCAGTAGTATAGGGCCCTGGCAGCCCAATCAGCCCCAGCATTTT; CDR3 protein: CASSIGPWQPNQPQHF
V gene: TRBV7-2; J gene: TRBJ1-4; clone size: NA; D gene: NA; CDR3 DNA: TGTGCCAGCAGGGAAGGACAGTGGAATGAAAAACTGTTTTTT; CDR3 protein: CASREGQWNEKLFF
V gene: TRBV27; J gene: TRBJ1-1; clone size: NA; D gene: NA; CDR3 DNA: TGTGCCAGCAGTTTACGGGGGGATTCACTCATCGGGACTGAAGCTTTCTTT; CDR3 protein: CASSLRGDSLIGTEAFF
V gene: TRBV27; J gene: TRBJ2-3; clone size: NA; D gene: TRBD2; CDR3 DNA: TGTGCCAGCAGTTTAGCGGGTAGCGGGGGTTATTTGAGCACAGATACGCAGTATTTT; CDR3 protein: CASSLAGSGGYLSTDTQYF
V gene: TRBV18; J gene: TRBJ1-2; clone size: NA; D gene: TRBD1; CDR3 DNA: TGTGCCAGCTCACCAGGGACAGGTTCCTATGGCTACACCTTC; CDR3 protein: CASSPGTGSYGYTF
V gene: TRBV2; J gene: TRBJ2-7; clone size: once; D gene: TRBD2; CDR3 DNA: TGTGCCAGCAGTGAAGGGACTAGCGGCTCCTACGAGCAGTACTTC; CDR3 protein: CASSEGTSGSYEQYF
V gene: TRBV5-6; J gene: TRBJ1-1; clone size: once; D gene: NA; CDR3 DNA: TGTGCCAGCAGCGCCCAACCCATAGAAAACACTGAAGCTTTCTTT; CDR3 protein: CASSAQPIENTEAFF
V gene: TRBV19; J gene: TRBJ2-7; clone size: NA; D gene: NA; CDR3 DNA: TGTGCCAGTAGTATTGGGCAGGGGTACGAGCAGTACTTC; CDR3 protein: CASSIGQGYEQYF
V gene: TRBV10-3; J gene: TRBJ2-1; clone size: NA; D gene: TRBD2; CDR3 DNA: TGTGCCATCAGTTACAGCGGGGAGAGCTCCTACAATGAGCAGTTCTTC; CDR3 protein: CAISYSGESSYNEQFF
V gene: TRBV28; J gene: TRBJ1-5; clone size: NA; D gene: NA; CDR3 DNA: TGTGCCAGCAGTTTAAGATCGGGCAGGGTAAAACTTAGCAATCAGCCCCAGCATTTT; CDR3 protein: CASSLRSGRVKLSNQPQHF
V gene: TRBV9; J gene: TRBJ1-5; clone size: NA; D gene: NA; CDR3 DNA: TGTGCCAGCAGCGTAGGGGGATTACACAATCAGCCCCAGCATTTT; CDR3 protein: CASSVGGLHNQPQHF
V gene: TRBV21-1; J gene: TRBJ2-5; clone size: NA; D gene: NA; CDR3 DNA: TGTGCCAGCACCCGAACCGGGACAGAAGAGACCCAGTACTTC; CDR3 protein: CASTRTGTEETQYF
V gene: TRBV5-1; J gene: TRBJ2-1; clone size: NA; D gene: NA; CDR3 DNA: TGCGCCAGCAGCTTGGGTACATGGGATGAGCAGTTCTTC; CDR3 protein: CASSLGTWDEQFF
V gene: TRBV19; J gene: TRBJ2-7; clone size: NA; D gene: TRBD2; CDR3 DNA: TGTGCCAGTGCTAGCGGAGTCCTCTACGAGCAGTACTTC; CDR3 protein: CASASGVLYEQYF
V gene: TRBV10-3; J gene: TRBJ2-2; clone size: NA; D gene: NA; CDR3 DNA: TGTGCCATCAGTAGGAACACCGGGGAGCTGTTTTTT; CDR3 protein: CAISRNTGELFF
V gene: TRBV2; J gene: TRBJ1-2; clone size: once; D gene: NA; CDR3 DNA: TGTGCCAGCAGTGACCAGCAGTTAGAAGGCTACACCTTC; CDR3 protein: CASSDQQLEGYTF
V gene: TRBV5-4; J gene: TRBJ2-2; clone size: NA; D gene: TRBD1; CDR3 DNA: TGTGCCAGCAGCGCGGACAGGGTAGCCGGGGAGCTGTTTTTT; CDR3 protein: CASSADRVAGELFF
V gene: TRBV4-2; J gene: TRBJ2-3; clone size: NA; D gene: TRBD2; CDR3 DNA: TGTGCCAGCAGCCAAGGGTCCGGACTAGCGGGGGGGCTCGGCACAGATACGCAGTATTTT; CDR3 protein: CASSQGSGLAGGLGTDTQYF
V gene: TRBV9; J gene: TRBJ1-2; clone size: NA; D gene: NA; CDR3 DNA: TGTGCCAGCAGCGCCGAACAGGGACCAAACTATGGCTACACCTTC; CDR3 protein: CASSAEQGPNYGYTF
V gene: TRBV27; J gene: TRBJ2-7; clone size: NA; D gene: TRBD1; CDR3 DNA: TGTGCCAGCAGTCCCTCGACAGGGGAAGTCAAGGACGAGCAGTACTTC; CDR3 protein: CASSPSTGEVKDEQYF
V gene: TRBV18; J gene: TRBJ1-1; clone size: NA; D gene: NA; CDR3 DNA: TGTGCCAGCTCACCATGGGGGGGAAGTACTGAAGCTTTCTTT; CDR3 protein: CASSPWGGSTEAFF
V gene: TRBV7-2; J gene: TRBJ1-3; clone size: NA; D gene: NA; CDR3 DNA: TGTGCCAGCACCACTGGGGTCGGAGACACCATATATTTT; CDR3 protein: CASTTGVGDTIYF
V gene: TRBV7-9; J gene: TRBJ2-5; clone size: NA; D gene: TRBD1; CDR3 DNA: TGTGCCAGCAGCCCGGACAGGTACCAAGAGACCCAGTACTTC; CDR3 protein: CASSPDRYQETQYF
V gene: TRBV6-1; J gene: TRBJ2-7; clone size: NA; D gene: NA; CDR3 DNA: TGTGCCAGCAGTGAAACCCCCTACGAGCAGTACTTC; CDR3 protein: CASSETPYEQYF
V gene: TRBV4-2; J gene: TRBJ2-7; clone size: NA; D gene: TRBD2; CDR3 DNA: TGTGCCAGCAGCCAAGAACTGGGGACTAGCGGCTCCTACGAGCAGTACTTC; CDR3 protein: CASSQELGTSGSYEQYF